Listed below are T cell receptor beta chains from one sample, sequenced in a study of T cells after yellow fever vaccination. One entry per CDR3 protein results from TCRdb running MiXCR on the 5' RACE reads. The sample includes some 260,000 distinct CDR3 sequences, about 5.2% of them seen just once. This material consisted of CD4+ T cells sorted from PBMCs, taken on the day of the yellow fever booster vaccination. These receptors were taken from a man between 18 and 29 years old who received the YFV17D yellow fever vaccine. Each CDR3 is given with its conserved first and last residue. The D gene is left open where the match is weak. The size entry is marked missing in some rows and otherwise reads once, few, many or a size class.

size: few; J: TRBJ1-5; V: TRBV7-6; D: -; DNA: TGTGCCAGCAGCTTAGGACAGCCAAATATCAATCAGCCCCAGCATTTT; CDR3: CASSLGQPNINQPQHF
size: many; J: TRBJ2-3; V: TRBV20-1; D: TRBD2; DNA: TGCAGTGCTGGGGGGGGGGACCTAAGCACAGATACGCAGTATTTT; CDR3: CSAGGGDLSTDTQYF
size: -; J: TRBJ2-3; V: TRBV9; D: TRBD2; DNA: TGTGCCAGCAGCCTAGGACTAGCGGGGTTTCTAAACCCAGCGCGTGGTACGCAGTATTTT; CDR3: CASSLGLAGFLNPARGTQYF
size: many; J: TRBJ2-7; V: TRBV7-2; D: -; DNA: TGTGCCAGCAGCCATGACCAGGGATGGGCGGGCGAGCAGTACTTC; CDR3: CASSHDQGWAGEQYF
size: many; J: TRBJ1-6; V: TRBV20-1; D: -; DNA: TGCAGTGCTACCCGGGGCTGGAATTCACCCCTCCACTTT; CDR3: CSATRGWNSPLHF
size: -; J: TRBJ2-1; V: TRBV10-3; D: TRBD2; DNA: TGTGCCATCAGCAGGACTAGCGGGGGGGCCTACAATGAGCAGTTCTTC; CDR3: CAISRTSGGAYNEQFF
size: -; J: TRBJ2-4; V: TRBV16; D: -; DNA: TGTGCCAGCAGCCAATCAGAAAACATTCAGTACTTC; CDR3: CASSQSENIQYF
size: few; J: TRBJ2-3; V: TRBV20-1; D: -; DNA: TGCAGTGCTAGAGATGGGGCAGGGATCGTGGATACGCAGTATTTT; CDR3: CSARDGAGIVDTQYF
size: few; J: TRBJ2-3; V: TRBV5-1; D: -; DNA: TGCGCCAGCAGCTTGCAACCTCGGGGAACAGATACGCAGTATTTT; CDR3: CASSLQPRGTDTQYF
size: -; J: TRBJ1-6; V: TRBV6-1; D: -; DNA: TGTGCCAGCAGCCGCGGAGCGGGAGGTATCTCCTATAATTCACCCCTCCACTTT; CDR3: CASSRGAGGISYNSPLHF
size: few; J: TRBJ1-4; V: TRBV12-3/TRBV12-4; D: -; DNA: TGTGCCAGCAGTTTTCGACGGATTAATGAAAAACTGTTTTTT; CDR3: CASSFRRINEKLFF
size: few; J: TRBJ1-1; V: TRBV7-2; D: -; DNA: TGTGCCAGCAGCAACAGAATCGGGGCTGAAGCTTTCTTT; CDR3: CASSNRIGAEAFF
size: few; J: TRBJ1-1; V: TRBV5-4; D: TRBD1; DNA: TGTGCCAGCAGCAACGGACAGGCCGCCTATGAAGCTTTCTTT; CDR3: CASSNGQAAYEAFF
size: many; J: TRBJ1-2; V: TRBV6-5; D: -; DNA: TGTGCCAGCAGGCCAGGGTGGGGAGGCTACACCTTC; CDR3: CASRPGWGGYTF
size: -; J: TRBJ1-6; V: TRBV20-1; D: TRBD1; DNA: TGCAGTGCTATTGCGGGACAGGGGACACCCCTCCACTTT; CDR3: CSAIAGQGTPLHF
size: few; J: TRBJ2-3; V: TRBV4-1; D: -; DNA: TGCGCCAGCAGCCAAGACCGTGGGGGGCATCCCCCAGATACGCAGTATTTT; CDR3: CASSQDRGGHPPDTQYF
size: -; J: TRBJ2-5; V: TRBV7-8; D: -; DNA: TGTGCCAGCAGCTTAGGATGGGGGGCGGAGACCCAGTACTTC; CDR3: CASSLGWGAETQYF
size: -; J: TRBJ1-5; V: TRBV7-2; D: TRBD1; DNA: TGTGCCAGCAGCTCCTTGGACAGGAATCAGCCCCAGCATTTT; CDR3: CASSSLDRNQPQHF
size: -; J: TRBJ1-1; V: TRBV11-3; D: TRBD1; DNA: TGTGCCAGCAGCCAGGGACAGGGTTTGAACACTGAAGCTTTCTTT; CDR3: CASSQGQGLNTEAFF
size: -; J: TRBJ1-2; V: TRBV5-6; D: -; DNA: TGTGCCAGCAGCTTACCCACCGTAAACTATGGCTACACCTTC; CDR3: CASSLPTVNYGYTF
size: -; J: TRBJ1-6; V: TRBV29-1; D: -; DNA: TGCAGCGTTGGTCAGGGCAGTAATTCACCCCTCCACTTT; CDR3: CSVGQGSNSPLHF
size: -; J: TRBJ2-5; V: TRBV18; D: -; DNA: TGTGCCAGCTCCCCCGTTCTGGGGTGGTCCCCAGAGACCCAGTACTTC; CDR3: CASSPVLGWSPETQYF
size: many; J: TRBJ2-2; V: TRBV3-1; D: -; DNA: TGTGCCAGCAGCCAAGCAGGGGCGGCCGGGGAGCTGTTTTTT; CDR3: CASSQAGAAGELFF
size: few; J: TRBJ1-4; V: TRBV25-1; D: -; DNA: TGTGCCAGCAGTGAAGCGACAGCCGTTGAAAAACTGTTTTTT; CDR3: CASSEATAVEKLFF
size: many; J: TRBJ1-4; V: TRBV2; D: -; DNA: TGTGCCTCAGTCGGGGGTGAAAAACTGTTTTTT; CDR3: CASVGGEKLFF
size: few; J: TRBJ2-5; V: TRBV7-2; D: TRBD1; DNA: TGTGCCAGCAGAGGGACAGGGGGTAGGACCCAGTACTTC; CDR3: CASRGTGGRTQYF
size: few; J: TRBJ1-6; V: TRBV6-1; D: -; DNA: TGTGCCAGCAGAGTAGAATCGGACTCACCCCTCCACTTT; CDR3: CASRVESDSPLHF